A single T cell receptor beta chain is shown here with its context. The sample is drawn from a study of blood T cell repertoires in COVID-19. Study-level background: Sites across the United States, Italy and Spain contributed samples from acute and convalescent COVID-19. T cells, B-cell-depleted T cells, or PBMCs provided the cDNA or gDNA that served as material.

How the authors handled the data: From reference gene primer amplification, estimates of nucleated cell counts were derived. Using immunoSEQ multiplex PCR, the repertoire was profiled, and TCRdb retains in-frame clones only, with some absent. V, J and clone size are those of that table, while D and trimming were read from the DNA. Among 200,000 to 250,000 clones listed, 88% were seen once. V was clipped by 4 bases and J by 5 bases, with 15 bases between them. There are 15 residues in the CDR3. CDR1 ENHRY and CDR2 SYGVKD come from the germline V gene. The clonotype originates from a man of 80 years or more with acute or convalescent COVID-19. The J gene is TRBJ1-5, the V gene TRBV10-3, with D maybe TRBD1 (5 bases). Sequencing was done on a sample of peripheral blood. The CDR3 sequence is CAISAQAQDDQPQHF. The CDR3 coding sequence is TGTGCCATCAGTGCCCAAGCACAGGACGATCAGCCCCAGCATTTT.